This TCR beta chain is from a study of T cell responses to AZD1222 COVID-19 vaccine. The germline V gene has CDR1 ENHRY and CDR2 SYGVKD. V was clipped by 5 bases and J by 12 bases; unmatched bases: 11. CDR3 length: 13 amino acids. The repertoire was sequenced with immunoSEQ multiplex PCR; TCRdb's copy has only in-frame clones and lacks some. The sample yields about 150,000 clones, 90% seen once. The chain combines TRBV10-3 with TRBJ2-7; 9 positions match TRBD1. The sample in question was peripheral blood, obtained on day 0 of AZD1222 vaccination. The sequence came from an adult in good health. The CDR3 nucleotides are TGTGCCATCAGTAGTCCCGGGACAGGGTTGCGGTACTTC. Protein sequence: CAISSPGTGLRYF.